The 16 T cell receptor beta chains below come from one sample, sequenced in a study of cytomegalovirus exposure and HLA in healthy donors. Use of 60 Vbeta and 13 Jbeta primers characterized the PCR. Sequencing used immunoSEQ multiplex PCR; TCRdb keeps in-frame clones, though not all of them. The sample records approximately 200,000 clones, 65% to 85% being singletons. The source material was PBMCs. The receptors come from a boy between 2 and 15 years old in good health and CMV-seronegative.

The rearrangement joins TRBV11-2 to TRBJ2-5, with a weak D call TRBD2 (5 bases). CDR3 length: 15 amino acids. CDR1 is SGHAT, CDR2 FQNNGV, per germline. Trimming removed 1 base from V and 1 base from J, with 10 bases in between. The CDR3, as DNA: TGTGCCAGCAGCTTAGCCTTCGGGGTCCAAGAGACCCAGTACTTC. This sequence encodes CASSLAFGVQETQYF. The full variable domain, completed using reference TRBV11-2 and TRBJ2-5, is EAGVAQSPRYKIIEKRQSVAFWCNPISGHATLYWYQQILGQGPKLLIQFQNNGVVDDSQLPKDRFSAERLKGVDSTLKIQPAKLEDSAVYLCASSLAFGVQETQYFGPGTRLLVL.

V is TRBV7-2 and J is TRBJ2-7; the D gene is possibly TRBD2 (7 bases). Trimming took 2 bases from V and 1 from J, leaving 24 bases between them. The CDR3 covers 19 residues. CDR1 is SGHTA and CDR2 is FQGNSA in the germline V gene. DNA of the CDR3: TGTGCCAGCAGCTTAAGACAGGCTGAACGGCGGGGGCATTCCTACGAGCAGTACTTC. Its protein is CASSLRQAERRGHSYEQYF.

V usage is TRBV7-2 and J usage is TRBJ2-5; D remains ambiguous. The V end was cut by 3 bases, the J end by 5 bases, with 10 bases between. Germline V gives CDR1 SGHTA, CDR2 FQGNSA. The CDR3 extends over 13 amino acids. The CDR3 DNA follows: TGTGCCAGCAGCTTGCACCCTCGGGAGACCCAGTACTTC. This encodes CASSLHPRETQYF. The full variable domain, completed using reference TRBV7-2 and TRBJ2-5, is GAGVSQSPSNKVTEKGKDVELRCDPISGHTALYWYRQSLGQGLEFLIYFQGNSAPDKSGLPSDRFSAERTGGSVSTLTIQRTQQEDSAVYLCASSLHPRETQYFGPGTRLLVL.

The CDR3 reads CASSLDVGQAYGYTF. The CDR3 DNA reads as TGTGCCAGCAGCTTAGATGTGGGACAGGCGTATGGCTACACCTTC. The chain joins TRBV7-9 to TRBJ1-2; TRBD1 matches 8 bases. The V gene end was trimmed by 1 base and the J gene end by 5 bases; junction bases not matched to a gene: 6. The CDR3 consists of 15 residues. The V gene's germline CDR1 is SEHNR and CDR2 FQNEAQ (reference sequence). The entire variable domain, with the rest obtained from reference TRBV7-9 and TRBJ1-2, is as follows: DTGVSQNPRHKITKRGQNVTFRCDPISEHNRLYWYRQTLGQGPEFLTYFQNEAQLEKSRLLSDRFSAERPKGSFSTLEIQRTEQGDSAMYLCASSLDVGQAYGYTFGSGTRLTVV.

This chain joins TRBV7-2 and TRBJ2-1; TRBD2 is a possible D gene (5 bases). Looked up from germline, CDR1 is SGHTA and CDR2 is FQGNSA. V lost 4 bases, J lost 7 bases, and 20 bases lay in between. CDR3 length equals 16 residues. The CDR3 DNA sequence: TGTGCCAGCAGCTCCTCGGCTAGCCAACGTCTAAATGAGCAGTTCTTC. Translation: CASSSSASQRLNEQFF. Full variable domain (remainder filled in from reference TRBV7-2 and TRBJ2-1): GAGVSQSPSNKVTEKGKDVELRCDPISGHTALYWYRQSLGQGLEFLIYFQGNSAPDKSGLPSDRFSAERTGGSVSTLTIQRTQQEDSAVYLCASSSSASQRLNEQFFGPGTRLTVL.

The chain links TRBV2 to TRBJ2-1; 13 positions match TRBD2. This CDR3 has 13 residues. Per the germline V gene, CDR1 is SNHLY and CDR2 is FYNNEI. V shed 10 bases and J 6 bases; nucleotides not matched to a gene: 3. The CDR3 nucleotides read TGTGCCACCGGACTAGCGGGGGCCAATGAGCAGTTCTTC. Encoded protein: CATGLAGANEQFF.

A few counts support this clone. The V and J genes are TRBV6-6 and TRBJ1-2; 8 nucleotides match TRBD1. The CDR3 extends over 14 amino acids. Germline V gene lookup returns CDR1 MNHNY and CDR2 SVGAGI (reference sequence). V gave up 2 bases and J gave up 2 bases; unmatched junction bases: 1. Here the CDR3 DNA reads TGTGCCAGCAGTTACCGGACAGGGAACTATGGCTACACCTTC. This sequence encodes CASSYRTGNYGYTF.

V usage is TRBV29-1 and J usage is TRBJ2-7; 8 bases are shared with TRBD2. Germline assignment: CDR1 SQVTM and CDR2 ANQGSEA. Losses at the gene ends were 4 bases for V and 0 bases for J; bases not matched to a gene: 2. This CDR3 has 13 amino acids. In DNA, the CDR3 is TGCAGCGTTGTGCGGGGGGCCTCCTACGAGCAGTACTTC. This encodes CSVVRGASYEQYF.

V usage is TRBV27 and J usage is TRBJ2-7; TRBD2 is a possible D gene (6 bases). V was pared by 3 bases and J by 2 bases, with 11 bases between. There are 14 residues in the CDR3. Germline CDR1 MNHEY, CDR2 SMNVEV (reference sequence). The CDR3 nucleotides are TGTGCCAGCAGTTTCGGGGGACCCACCTACGAGCAGTACTTC. Encoded protein: CASSFGGPTYEQYF.

The chain recombines TRBV7-2 with TRBJ2-3; D not certain. From germline, CDR1 is SGHTA and CDR2 FQGNSA. The CDR3 contains 13 residues. The germline V and J ends were trimmed by 3 bases and 0 bases, with 4 bases remaining between them. This CDR3 reads CASSFPSTDTQYF. The DNA for the CDR3 is TGTGCCAGCAGCTTCCCGAGCACAGATACGCAGTATTTT.

The gene calls are TRBV11-2 and TRBJ2-7, with D possibly being TRBD2 (6 bases). The ends were cut back, 5 bases at V and 9 bases at J, with 23 bases in the middle. This CDR3 is built from 15 residues. From germline, CDR1 is SGHAT and CDR2 FQNNGV. CDR3 sequence: CASSPTTRLTAGQYF. Here the CDR3 DNA reads TGTGCCAGCAGCCCTACGACTAGATTGACGGCGGGGCAGTACTTC.

The chain carries TRBV29-1 and TRBJ2-1, with 9 bases matching TRBD2. This CDR3 comprises 13 residues. The V gene's germline CDR1 is SQVTM and CDR2 ANQGSEA. Trimming cost V 8 bases and J 3 bases; bases outside gene matches: 5. The CDR3: CSLGLAYYNEQFF. CDR3 DNA: TGCAGCCTCGGACTAGCGTACTACAATGAGCAGTTCTTC.

Concerning this clone itself: At one of its ends the junction is not consistent with the germline gene, which may arise from a read error. V usage is TRBV28 and J usage is TRBJ1-4; no firm D call. Germline V gives CDR1 MDHEN, CDR2 SYDVKM. The CDR3 is 15 amino acids. CDR3 sequence (DNA): TGTGCCAGCAGCTTGGCGGATGGGTCTAATGAAAAACTGCTTTTT. It encodes CASSLADGSNEKLLF. Together with reference TRBV28 and TRBJ1-4, the CDR3 gives the full variable domain: DVKVTQSSRYLVKRTGEKVFLECVQDMDHENMFWYRQDPGLGLRLIYFSYDVKMKEKGDIPEGYSVSREKKERFSLILESASTNQTSMYLCASSLADGSNEKLLFGSGTQLSVL.

This chain links TRBV28 with TRBJ1-2, with no clear D. The germline V gene encodes CDR1 MDHEN and CDR2 SYDVKM. The CDR3 contains 13 residues. CDR3 protein: CAIMGPTYYGYTF. Here the CDR3 DNA reads TGTGCGATCATGGGCCCTACTTACTATGGCTACACCTTC.

The chain links TRBV4-1 to TRBJ1-5; D is unresolved. CDR1 is MGHRA and CDR2 is YSYEKL in the germline V gene. The CDR3 has 16 residues. Trimming removed 1 base at V and 1 base at J, with 11 bases between. CDR3 sequence: CASSQVGVPSNQPQHF. As DNA, the CDR3 is TGCGCCAGCAGCCAAGTCGGGGTACCGAGCAATCAGCCCCAGCATTTT.

A single count supports this clone. The chain links TRBV18 to TRBJ2-2; TRBD1 matches at 10 bases. This CDR3 has 14 residues. The junction had 2 bases not matched to a gene; V was cut back by 3 bases and J by 7 bases. CDR1 and CDR2 (germline): KGHSH, LQKENI. The DNA of the CDR3 is TGTGCCAGCTCACCGGGACAGGGGTTCGGGGAGCTGTTTTTT. Translating gives CASSPGQGFGELFF.